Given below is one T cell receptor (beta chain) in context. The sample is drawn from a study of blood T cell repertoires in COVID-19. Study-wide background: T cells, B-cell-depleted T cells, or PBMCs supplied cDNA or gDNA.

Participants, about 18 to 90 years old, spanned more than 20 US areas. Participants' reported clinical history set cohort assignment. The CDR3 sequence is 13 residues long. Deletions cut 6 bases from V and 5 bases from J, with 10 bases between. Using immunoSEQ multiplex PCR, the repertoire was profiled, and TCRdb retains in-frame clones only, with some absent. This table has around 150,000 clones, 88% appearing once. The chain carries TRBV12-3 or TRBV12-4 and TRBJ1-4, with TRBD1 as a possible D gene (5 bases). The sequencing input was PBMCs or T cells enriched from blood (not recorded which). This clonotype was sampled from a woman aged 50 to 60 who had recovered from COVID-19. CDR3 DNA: TGTGCCAGCAGGTTGGGGGGGAATGAAAAACTGTTTTTT. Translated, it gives CASRLGGNEKLFF.